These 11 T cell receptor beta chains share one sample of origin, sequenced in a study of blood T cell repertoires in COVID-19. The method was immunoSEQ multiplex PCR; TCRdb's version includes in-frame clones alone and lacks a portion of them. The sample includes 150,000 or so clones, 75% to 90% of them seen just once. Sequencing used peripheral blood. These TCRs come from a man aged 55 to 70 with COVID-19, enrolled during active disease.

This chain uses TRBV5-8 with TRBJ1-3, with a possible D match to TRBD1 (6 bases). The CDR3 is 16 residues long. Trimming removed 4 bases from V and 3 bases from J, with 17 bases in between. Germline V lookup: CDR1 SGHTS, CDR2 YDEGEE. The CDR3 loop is CASSRQPSGVGNTIYF. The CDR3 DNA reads TGTGCCAGCAGCCGCCAGCCTTCAGGGGTTGGAAACACCATATATTTT.

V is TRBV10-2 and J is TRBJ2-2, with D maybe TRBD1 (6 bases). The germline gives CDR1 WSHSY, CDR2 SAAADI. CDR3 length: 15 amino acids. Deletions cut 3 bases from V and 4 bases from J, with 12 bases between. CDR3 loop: CASSDGGLGTGELFF. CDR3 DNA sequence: TGCGCCAGCAGTGATGGGGGCTTGGGCACCGGGGAGCTGTTTTTT.

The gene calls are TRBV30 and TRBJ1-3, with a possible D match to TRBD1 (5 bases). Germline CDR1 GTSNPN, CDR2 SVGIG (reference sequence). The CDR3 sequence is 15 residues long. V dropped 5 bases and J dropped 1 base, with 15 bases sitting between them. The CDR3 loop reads CAWGRWEGSGNTIYF. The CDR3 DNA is TGTGCCTGGGGGAGATGGGAGGGGTCTGGAAACACCATATATTTT.

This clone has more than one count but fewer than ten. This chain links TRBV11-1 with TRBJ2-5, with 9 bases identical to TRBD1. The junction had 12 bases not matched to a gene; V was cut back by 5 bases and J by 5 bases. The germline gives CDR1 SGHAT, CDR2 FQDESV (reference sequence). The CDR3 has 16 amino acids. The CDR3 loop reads CASSSPPGQGRETQYF. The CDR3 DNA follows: TGTGCCAGCAGCAGCCCACCGGGACAGGGAAGGGAGACCCAGTACTTC.

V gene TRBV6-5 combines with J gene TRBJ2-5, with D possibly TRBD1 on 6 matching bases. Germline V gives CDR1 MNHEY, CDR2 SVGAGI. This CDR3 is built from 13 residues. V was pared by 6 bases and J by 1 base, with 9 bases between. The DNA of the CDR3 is TGTGCCAGCAGCTTAGGGGGCCAAGAGACCCAGTACTTC. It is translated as CASSLGGQETQYF.

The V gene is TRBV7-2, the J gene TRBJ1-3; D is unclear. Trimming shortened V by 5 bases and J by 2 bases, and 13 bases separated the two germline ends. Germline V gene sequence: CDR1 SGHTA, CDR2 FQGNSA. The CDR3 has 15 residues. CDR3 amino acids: CASSPSRGAGNTIYF. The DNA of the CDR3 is TGTGCCAGCAGCCCGAGTAGAGGTGCTGGAAACACCATATATTTT.

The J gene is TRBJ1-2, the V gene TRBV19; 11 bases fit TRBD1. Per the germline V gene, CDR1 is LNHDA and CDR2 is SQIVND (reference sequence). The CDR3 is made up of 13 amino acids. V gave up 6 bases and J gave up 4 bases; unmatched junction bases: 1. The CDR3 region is CASRGTGGYGYTF. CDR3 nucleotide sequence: TGTGCCAGTAGGGGGACAGGGGGCTATGGCTACACCTTC.

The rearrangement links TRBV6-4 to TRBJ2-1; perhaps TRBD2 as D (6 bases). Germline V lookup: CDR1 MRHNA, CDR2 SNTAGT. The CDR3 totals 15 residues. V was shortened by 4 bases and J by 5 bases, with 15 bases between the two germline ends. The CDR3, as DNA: TGTGCCAGCAGTGTGGAGGGAATGGGCCACAATGAGCAGTTCTTC. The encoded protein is CASSVEGMGHNEQFF.

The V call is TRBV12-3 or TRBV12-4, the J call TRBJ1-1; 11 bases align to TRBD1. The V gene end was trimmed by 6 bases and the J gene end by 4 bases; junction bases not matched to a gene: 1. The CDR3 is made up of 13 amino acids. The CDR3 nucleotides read TGTGCCAGCAGGGGGACAGGGGGCACTGAAGCTTTCTTT. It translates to CASRGTGGTEAFF.

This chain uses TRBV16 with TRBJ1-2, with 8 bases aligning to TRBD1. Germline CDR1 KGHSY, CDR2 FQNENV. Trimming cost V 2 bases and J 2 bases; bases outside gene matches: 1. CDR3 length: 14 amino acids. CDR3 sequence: CASSQRTGNYGYTF. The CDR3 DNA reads TGTGCCAGCAGCCAAAGGACAGGGAACTATGGCTACACCTTC.

The CDR3 DNA reads TGTGCCTGCCGGGACATCTATGGCTACACCTTC. It specifies CACRDIYGYTF. V usage is TRBV30 and J usage is TRBJ1-2; D might be TRBD1 (6 bases). V was shortened by 6 bases and J by 4 bases, with 9 bases between the two germline ends. The CDR3 loop spans 11 amino acids. Germline V gene lookup returns CDR1 GTSNPN and CDR2 SVGIG (reference sequence).